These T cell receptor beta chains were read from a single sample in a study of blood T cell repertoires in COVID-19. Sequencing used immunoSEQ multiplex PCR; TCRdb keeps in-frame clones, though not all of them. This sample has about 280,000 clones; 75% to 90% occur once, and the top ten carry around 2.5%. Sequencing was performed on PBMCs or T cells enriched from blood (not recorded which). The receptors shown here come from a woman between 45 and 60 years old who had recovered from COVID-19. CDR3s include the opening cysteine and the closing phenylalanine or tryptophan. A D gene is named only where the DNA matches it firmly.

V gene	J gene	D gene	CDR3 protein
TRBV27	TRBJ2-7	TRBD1	CASRRRQGEGEQYF
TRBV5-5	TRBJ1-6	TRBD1	CASSPQQGVKNSPLHF
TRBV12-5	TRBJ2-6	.	CASGPSSGANVLTF
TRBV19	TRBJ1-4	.	CASSMGGGVEKLFF
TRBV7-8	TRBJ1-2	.	CASSLERAGAGYTF
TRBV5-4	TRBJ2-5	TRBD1	CASSPDRGQETQYF
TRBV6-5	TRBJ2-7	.	CATRGGRWDEQYF
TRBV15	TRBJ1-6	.	CATSRGPEAFNSPLHF
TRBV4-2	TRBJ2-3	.	CASSQDPPHGRRADTQYF
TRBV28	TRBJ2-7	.	CASSPPDSTSYEQYF
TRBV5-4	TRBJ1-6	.	CASSLAYGDSPLHF
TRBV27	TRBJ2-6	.	CASSPPLGAGANVLTF
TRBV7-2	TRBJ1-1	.	CASSLVPTGNTEAFF
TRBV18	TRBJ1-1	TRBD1	CASSPGQGFGTEAFF
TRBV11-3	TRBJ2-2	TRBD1	CASSSRQGNTGELFF
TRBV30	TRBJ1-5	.	CAWGRPDRHNQPQHF
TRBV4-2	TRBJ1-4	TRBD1	CASSRGTATNEKLFF
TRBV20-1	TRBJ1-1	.	CSASGRQGGLRNTEAFF
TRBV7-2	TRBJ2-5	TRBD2	CASSLGFLAGVQETQYF
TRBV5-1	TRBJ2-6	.	CASSLGHISSGANVLTF
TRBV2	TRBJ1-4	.	CASSQTGFTNEKLFF
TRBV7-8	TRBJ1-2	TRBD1	CASSPEDRGDYGYTF
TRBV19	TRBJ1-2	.	CASSIITARGYTF
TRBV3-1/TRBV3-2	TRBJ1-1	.	CASSQGQGRTEAFF
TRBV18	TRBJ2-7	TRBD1	CASSPLIQGARYEQYF
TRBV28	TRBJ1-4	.	CASRSMDSSLGKLFF
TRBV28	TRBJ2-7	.	CASSLSVPYEQYF
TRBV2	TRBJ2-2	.	CASRSNGLGTGELFF
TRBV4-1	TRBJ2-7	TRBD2	CASSQVVDLAGGREQYF
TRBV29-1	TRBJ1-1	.	CSARGLNLLNTEAFF
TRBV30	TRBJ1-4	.	CAWSTLYRDGYEKLFF
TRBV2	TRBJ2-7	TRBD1	CASSGQGTYEQYF
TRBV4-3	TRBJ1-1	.	CASSHLQGNTEAFF
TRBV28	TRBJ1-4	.	CASRVRGGGPTNEKLFF
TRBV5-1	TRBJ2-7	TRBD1	CASSSGQVLVYADEQYF
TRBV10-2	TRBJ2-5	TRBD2	CASSEAGGRQETQYF
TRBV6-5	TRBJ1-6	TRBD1	CASSYGQGANNSPLHF
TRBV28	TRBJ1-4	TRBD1	CASKEQGAAANEKLFF
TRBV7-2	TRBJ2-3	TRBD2	CASSLVLAGGPADTQYF
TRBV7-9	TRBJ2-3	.	CASSPGGLTSTDTQYF
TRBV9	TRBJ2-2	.	CASSAGTSGRTGELFF
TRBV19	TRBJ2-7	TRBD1	CASSAGQGGEQYF
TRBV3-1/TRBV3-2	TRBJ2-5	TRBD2	CASSPKTSGQETQYF
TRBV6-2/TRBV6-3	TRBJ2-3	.	CASSYFQRPSTDTQYF
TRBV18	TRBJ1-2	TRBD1	CASSPGQLYGYTF
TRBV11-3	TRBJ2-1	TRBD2	CASSLAGGYNEQFF
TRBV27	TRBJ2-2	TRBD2	CASSLAGEGLGELFF
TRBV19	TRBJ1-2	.	CASNPSPSYGYTF
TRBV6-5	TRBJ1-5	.	CASSYRGAPSNQPQHF
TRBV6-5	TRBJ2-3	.	CASSSDPGDTDTQYF
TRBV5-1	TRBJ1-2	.	CASSVRGAPGYTF
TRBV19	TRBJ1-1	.	CASNYRQFGLAEAFF
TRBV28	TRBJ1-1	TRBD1	CASILGTVNTEAFF
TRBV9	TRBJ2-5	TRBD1	CASSRNTGGEWETQYF
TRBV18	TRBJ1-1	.	CASSPAGTQAEAFF